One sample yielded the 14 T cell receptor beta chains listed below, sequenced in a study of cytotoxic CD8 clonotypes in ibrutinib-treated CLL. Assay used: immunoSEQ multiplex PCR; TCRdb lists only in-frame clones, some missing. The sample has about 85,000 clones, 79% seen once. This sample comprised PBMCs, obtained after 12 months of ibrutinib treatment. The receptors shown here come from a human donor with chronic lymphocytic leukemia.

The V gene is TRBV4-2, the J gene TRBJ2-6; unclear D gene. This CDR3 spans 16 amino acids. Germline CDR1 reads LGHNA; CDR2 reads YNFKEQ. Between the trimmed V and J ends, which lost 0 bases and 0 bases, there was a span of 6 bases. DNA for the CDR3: TGTGCCAGCAGCCAAGATTGGACCTCTGGGGCCAACGTCCTGACTTTC. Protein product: CASSQDWTSGANVLTF.

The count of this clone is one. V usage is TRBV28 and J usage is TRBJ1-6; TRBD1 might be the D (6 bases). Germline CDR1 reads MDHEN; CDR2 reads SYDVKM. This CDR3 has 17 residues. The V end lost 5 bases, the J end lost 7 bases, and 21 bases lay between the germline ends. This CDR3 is CASSPPGGGLRNSPLHF. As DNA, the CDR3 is TGTGCCAGCAGTCCCCCCGGTGGGGGGCTGAGGAATTCACCCCTCCACTTT.

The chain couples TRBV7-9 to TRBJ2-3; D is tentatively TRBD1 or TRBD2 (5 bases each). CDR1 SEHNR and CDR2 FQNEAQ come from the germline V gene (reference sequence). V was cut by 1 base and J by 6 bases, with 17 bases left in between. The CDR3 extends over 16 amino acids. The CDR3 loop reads CASSLGSGLEGDTQYF. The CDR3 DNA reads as TGTGCCAGCAGCTTAGGGTCAGGCCTCGAGGGGGATACGCAGTATTTT.

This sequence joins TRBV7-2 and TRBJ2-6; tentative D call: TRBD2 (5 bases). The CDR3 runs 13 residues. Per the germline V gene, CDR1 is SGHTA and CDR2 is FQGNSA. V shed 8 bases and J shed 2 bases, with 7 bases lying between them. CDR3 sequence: CASSGTGANVLTF. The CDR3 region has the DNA TGTGCCAGCTCGGGGACTGGGGCCAACGTCCTGACTTTC. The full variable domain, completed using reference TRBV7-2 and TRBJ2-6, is GAGVSQSPSNKVTEKGKDVELRCDPISGHTALYWYRQSLGQGLEFLIYFQGNSAPDKSGLPSDRFSAERTGGSVSTLTIQRTQQEDSAVYLCASSGTGANVLTFGAGSRLTVL.

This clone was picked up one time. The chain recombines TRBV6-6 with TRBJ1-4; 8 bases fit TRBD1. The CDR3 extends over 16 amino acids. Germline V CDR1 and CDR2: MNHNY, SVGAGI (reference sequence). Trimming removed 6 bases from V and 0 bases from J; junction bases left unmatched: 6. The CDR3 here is CASRRQQGATNEKLFF. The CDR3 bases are TGTGCCAGCAGACGCCAACAGGGGGCAACTAATGAAAAACTGTTTTTT.

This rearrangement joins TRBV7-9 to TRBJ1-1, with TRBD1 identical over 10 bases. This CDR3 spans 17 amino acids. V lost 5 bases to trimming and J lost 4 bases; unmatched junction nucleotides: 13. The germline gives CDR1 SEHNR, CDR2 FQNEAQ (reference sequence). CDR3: CASSPTGGARSGTEAFF. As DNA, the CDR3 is TGTGCCAGCAGCCCGACAGGGGGCGCGAGGTCGGGCACTGAAGCTTTCTTT.

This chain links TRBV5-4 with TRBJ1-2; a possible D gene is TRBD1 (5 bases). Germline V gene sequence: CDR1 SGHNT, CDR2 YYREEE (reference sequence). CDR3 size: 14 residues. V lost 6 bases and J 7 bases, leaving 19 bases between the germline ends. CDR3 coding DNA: TGTGCCAGCATGACAGAGGGATTTGCTGGTGGCTACACCTTC. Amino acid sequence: CASMTEGFAGGYTF.

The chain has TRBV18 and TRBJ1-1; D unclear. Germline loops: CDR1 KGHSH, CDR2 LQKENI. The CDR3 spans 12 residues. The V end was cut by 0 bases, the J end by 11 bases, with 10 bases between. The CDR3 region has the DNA TGTGCCAGCTCACCACCCGAGGGTGGCGCTTTCTTT. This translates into CASSPPEGGAFF. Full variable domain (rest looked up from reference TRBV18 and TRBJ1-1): NAGVMQNPRHLVRRRGQEARLRCSPMKGHSHVYWYRQLPEEGLKFMVYLQKENIIDESGMPKERFSAEFPKEGPSILRIQQVVRGDSAAYFCASSPPEGGAFFGQGTRLTVV.

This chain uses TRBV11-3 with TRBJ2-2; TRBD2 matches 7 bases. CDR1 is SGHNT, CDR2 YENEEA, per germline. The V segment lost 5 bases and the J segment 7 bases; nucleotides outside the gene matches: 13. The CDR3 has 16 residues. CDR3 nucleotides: TGTGCCAGCAGCCTAGTAGGCCTAGCGGCGGGCGGGGAGCTGTTTTTT. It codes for CASSLVGLAAGGELFF.

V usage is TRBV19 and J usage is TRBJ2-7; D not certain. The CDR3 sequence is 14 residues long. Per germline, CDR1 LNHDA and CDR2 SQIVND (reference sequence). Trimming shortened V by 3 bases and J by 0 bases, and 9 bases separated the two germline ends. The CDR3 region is CASSIGGNSYEQYF. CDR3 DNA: TGTGCCAGTAGTATTGGTGGAAACTCCTACGAGCAGTACTTC.

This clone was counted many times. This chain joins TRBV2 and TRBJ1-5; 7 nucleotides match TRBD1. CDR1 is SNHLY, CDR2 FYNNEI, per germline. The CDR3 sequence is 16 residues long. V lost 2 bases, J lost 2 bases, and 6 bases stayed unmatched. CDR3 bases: TGTGCCAGCAGTGAACAGGGGGGAGGAGGCAATCAGCCCCAGCATTTT. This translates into CASSEQGGGGNQPQHF.

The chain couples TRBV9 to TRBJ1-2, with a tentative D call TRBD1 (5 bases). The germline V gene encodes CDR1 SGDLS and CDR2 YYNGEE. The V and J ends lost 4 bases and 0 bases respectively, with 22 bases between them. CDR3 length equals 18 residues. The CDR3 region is CASSPGVGGPWPNYGYTF. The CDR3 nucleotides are TGTGCCAGCAGCCCGGGGGTGGGCGGGCCGTGGCCTAACTATGGCTACACCTTC.

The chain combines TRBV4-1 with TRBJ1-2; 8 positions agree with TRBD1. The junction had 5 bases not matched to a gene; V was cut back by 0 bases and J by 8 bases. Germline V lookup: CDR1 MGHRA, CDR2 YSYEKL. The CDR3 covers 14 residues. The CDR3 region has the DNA TGCGCCAGCAGCCAAGACGCGACAGGGGTAGGCTACACCTTC. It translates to CASSQDATGVGYTF.

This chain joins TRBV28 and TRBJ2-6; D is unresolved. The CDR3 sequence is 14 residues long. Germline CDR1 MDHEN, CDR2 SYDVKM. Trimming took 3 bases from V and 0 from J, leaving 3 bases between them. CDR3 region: CASSFTSGANVLTF. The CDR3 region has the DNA TGTGCCAGCAGTTTCACCTCTGGGGCCAACGTCCTGACTTTC.